The entry below describes one T cell receptor (beta chain). Its specificity is not known. The data stem from a study of OX40 agonist ivuxolimab in advanced cancers. Study conclusions and caveats: There were, on average, more expanded clones in CD8+ T cells than in CD4+. Some patients without response likewise showed low normalized clonal expansion.

This CDR3 region has 12 residues. The V and J ends lost 4 bases and 4 bases respectively, with 8 bases between them. CDR1 and CDR2 from the germline V gene are SQVTM and ANQGSEA. Libraries were prepared by immunoSEQ multiplex PCR; TCRdb keeps only in-frame clonotypes and omits some of them. This repertoire shows 77,000 or so clones, 75% to 90% found once; its top ten account for more than 0.5%. This TCR was sampled from an adult with an advanced solid tumor such as melanoma, head and neck, liver or kidney cancer. The input for sequencing was CD4+ or CD8+ T cells sorted from blood, taken in a trial of the OX40 agonist ivuxolimab. The V call is TRBV29-1, the J call TRBJ1-3; D remains ambiguous. CDR3 residues: CSVGSDGNTIYF. CDR3 nucleotide sequence: TGCAGCGTTGGGTCGGACGGAAACACCATATATTTT.